This is a list of T cell receptor beta chains from one sample in a study of blood T cell repertoires in COVID-19. Some clones are missing from TCRdb's copy, which holds only in-frame ones; the method was immunoSEQ multiplex PCR. The table records around 270,000 clones, about 85% of them present only once. The sample consisted of peripheral blood. The receptors come from a man in his fifties or sixties who had recovered from COVID-19. Each CDR3 is given with its conserved first and last residue. A D gene is named only where the DNA matches it firmly. The listing skips clone size in some rows; elsewhere it reads once, few, many or a size class.

>TRBJ1-6|TRBV10-3|-|once
CAIKSSYNSPLHF
TGTGCCATCAAGAGCTCCTATAATTCACCCCTCCACTTT
>TRBJ2-5|TRBV7-9|TRBD2|-
CASSLLGTSGSHQETQYF
TGTGCCAGCAGCTTACTCGGGACTAGCGGGAGCCACCAAGAGACCCAGTACTTC
>TRBJ1-6|TRBV5-1|-|-
CASSLMVRGTSYNSPLHF
TGCGCCAGCAGCTTGATGGTGCGGGGGACCTCCTATAATTCACCCCTCCACTTT
>TRBJ1-1|TRBV7-2|-|-
CASSLAGQGILRNTEAFF
TGTGCCAGCAGCTTAGCGGGCCAGGGGATTCTGAGGAACACTGAAGCTTTCTTT
>TRBJ2-7|TRBV4-2|TRBD2|once
CASSQASGGFYEQYF
TGTGCCAGCAGCCAGGCTAGCGGGGGCTTCTACGAGCAGTACTTC
>TRBJ2-5|TRBV19|-|once
CASSPTGTETQYF
TGTGCCAGTAGTCCTACAGGGACGGAGACCCAGTACTTC
>TRBJ1-2|TRBV18|-|-
CASSTPDYGYTF
TGTGCCAGCTCCACCCCGGACTATGGCTACACCTTC
>TRBJ1-1|TRBV9|-|once
CASRGPGHGTEAFF
TGTGCCAGCAGGGGACCGGGACATGGGACTGAAGCTTTCTTT
>TRBJ2-7|TRBV9|-|-
CASSLTAEYTYEQYF
TGTGCCAGCAGCCTTACGGCGGAGTACACCTACGAGCAGTACTTC
>TRBJ2-7|TRBV6-2/TRBV6-3|-|-
CASSPLRTALYEQYF
TGTGCCAGCAGCCCCCTTAGGACAGCCCTCTACGAGCAGTACTTC
>TRBJ1-6|TRBV9|-|-
CASSTPGPAGGSPLHF
TGTGCCAGCAGCACCCCGGGTCCCGCGGGAGGTTCACCCCTCCACTTT
>TRBJ2-7|TRBV5-1|-|-
CASSLAKAIPGGEQYF
TGCGCCAGCAGCTTGGCCAAGGCTATCCCAGGGGGGGAGCAGTACTTC